The 11 T cell receptor beta chains listed next were all sequenced from one sample in a study of cytomegalovirus exposure and HLA in healthy donors. PCR involved 60 Vbeta and 13 Jbeta primers. The protocol was immunoSEQ multiplex PCR, while the TCRdb copy is restricted to in-frame clones and leaves out a portion. This repertoire shows 150,000 or so clones, over 70% found once; its top ten account for around 1.3%. Sequencing was carried out using PBMCs. These receptors all come from a woman in her twenties or thirties in good health and CMV-seronegative.

This clone was observed a handful of times. The gene calls are TRBV5-8 and TRBJ2-5; 9 nucleotides align to TRBD1. The CDR3 runs to 14 residues. Germline lookup yields CDR1 SGHTS and CDR2 YDEGEE. Trimming removed 6 bases from V and 4 bases from J; junction bases left unmatched: 7. The chain's CDR3 is CASKPGQGRETQYF. The CDR3 nucleotides read TGTGCCAGCAAACCGGGACAGGGACGAGAGACCCAGTACTTC.

This chain links TRBV7-3 with TRBJ2-2, with 8 bases aligning to TRBD1. J gave up 4 bases and V 3 bases, and 1 base lay outside the gene matches. Germline V lookup: CDR1 SGHTA, CDR2 FQGTGA. The CDR3 has 14 residues. DNA for the CDR3: TGTGCCAGCAGCTTTACAGGGGGCACCGGGGAGCTGTTTTTT. Its translation: CASSFTGGTGELFF.

This clone came up once. The chain couples TRBV19 to TRBJ1-4; a possible D gene is TRBD1 (6 bases). The germline V and J ends were trimmed by 5 bases and 10 bases, with 11 bases remaining between them. CDR3 length equals 12 residues. Germline V gene data show CDR1 as LNHDA and CDR2 as SQIVND (reference sequence). Here the CDR3 reads CASSHREGKLFF. The CDR3 region has the DNA TGTGCCAGTAGTCACAGGGAAGGAAAACTGTTTTTT.

This clone was detected once. The V gene is TRBV15, the J gene TRBJ2-5, with 9 bases fitting TRBD2. The germline V gene encodes CDR1 LNHNV and CDR2 YYDKDF (reference sequence). After removal of 0 bases from V and 5 bases from J, the junction contained 13 bases not matched to a gene. The CDR3 loop spans 18 amino acids. CDR3 sequence (DNA): TGTGCCACCAGCAGAGATAAGAAAACTAGCGGGCTGGGGGAGACCCAGTACTTC. Protein sequence: CATSRDKKTSGLGETQYF.

The chain links TRBV29-1 to TRBJ1-1, with no clear D. There are 13 residues in the CDR3. With 2 bases removed from V and 2 bases from J, the gap between germline ends came to 9 bases. The germline gives CDR1 SQVTM, CDR2 ANQGSEA. In nucleotides, the CDR3 is TGCAGCGTTGAATGGGAGAGAAACACTGAAGCTTTCTTT. As protein: CSVEWERNTEAFF.

This chain connects TRBV6-6 to TRBJ2-1, with 10 positions matching TRBD2. Germline V gene lookup returns CDR1 MNHNY and CDR2 SVGAGI (reference sequence). The V segment lost 6 bases and the J segment 5 bases; nucleotides outside the gene matches: 10. This CDR3 is built from 16 residues. As DNA, the CDR3 is TGTGCCAGCAGACTAGCGGGGCCCTCCGGGGACAATGAGCAGTTCTTC. Translation gives CASRLAGPSGDNEQFF.

DNA of the CDR3: TGTGCCAGCAGATCTGCTCAGGGTACTGGGGCCAACGTCCTGACTTTC. Encoded protein: CASRSAQGTGANVLTF. The chain uses TRBV5-6 and TRBJ2-6, with TRBD1 as a possible D gene (5 bases). V was pared by 5 bases and J by 2 bases, with 14 bases between. From germline, CDR1 is SGHDT and CDR2 YYEEEE. The CDR3 contains 16 residues.

The rearrangement joins TRBV9 to TRBJ2-1, with TRBD2 matching 7 bases. Germline V gene sequence: CDR1 SGDLS, CDR2 YYNGEE. The CDR3 is made up of 17 amino acids. Trimming took 4 bases from V and 7 from J; bases not matched to a gene: 17. DNA for the CDR3: TGTGCCAGCAGCTCAACCGACGGACTAGGATCCCGGAATGAGCAGTTCTTC. Protein product: CASSSTDGLGSRNEQFF.

This clone was counted once. The rearrangement links TRBV10-3 to TRBJ2-2, with a tentative D call TRBD2 (5 bases). Germline CDR1 reads ENHRY; CDR2 reads SYGVKD. The germline V and J ends were trimmed by 0 bases and 7 bases, with 12 bases remaining between them. This CDR3 region has 15 residues. CDR3 DNA sequence: TGTGCCATCAGTGAGTCGACTATACAGATCGGGGAGCTGTTTTTT. Translating it yields CAISESTIQIGELFF.

A few counts support this clone. This chain links TRBV9 with TRBJ2-3, with TRBD2 matching over 7 bases. The CDR3 extends over 15 amino acids. Germline V gene data show CDR1 as SGDLS and CDR2 as YYNGEE. Unmatched junction bases numbered 7, after V lost 6 bases and J lost 0 bases. CDR3 sequence reads: CASTWAGASTDTQYF. The CDR3 DNA follows: TGTGCCAGCACCTGGGCGGGAGCTAGCACAGATACGCAGTATTTT.

The chain has TRBV2 and TRBJ2-7; no clear D gene. Per the germline V gene, CDR1 is SNHLY and CDR2 is FYNNEI. V lost 5 bases and J 8 bases, leaving 7 bases between the germline ends. The CDR3 is 10 amino acids. CDR3 nucleotides: TGTGCCAGCAGTCTATCCCAGCAGTACTTC. As protein: CASSLSQQYF.